A single sample gave rise to the 7 T cell receptor beta chains below, sequenced in a study of PD-L1 blockade in urothelial cancer. Only in-frame clones appear in the TCRdb table, and some are missing; sequencing was by immunoSEQ multiplex PCR. Of approximately 48,000 clones in the sample, 75% to 85% are singletons; the top ten hold more than 9%. Noted time point: pretreatment peripheral blood. The starting material was PBMCs, obtained around atezolizumab (anti-PD-L1) treatment. The source is a man in his 70s with urothelial cancer.

Remarks on this clone: It is unclear where the CDR3 begins or ends on the DNA, so no DNA is shown, and the CDR3 is as TCRdb lists it. The chain combines TRBV27 with TRBJ1-2; the DNA was not used to check the table's D call, TRBD1. The CDR3 has 15 residues if both end residues are counted. The germline V gene has CDR1 MNHEY and CDR2 SMNVEV (reference sequence). This CDR3 reads CASSFGSGSVSGYIF.

The chain uses TRBV19 and TRBJ2-7, with TRBD1 as a possible D gene (5 bases). The CDR3 spans 14 residues. V shed 3 bases and J shed 3 bases, with 12 bases lying between them. Germline V CDR1 and CDR2: LNHDA, SQIVND (reference sequence). The CDR3 loop reads CASSIGADVYEQYF. CDR3 nucleotide sequence: TGTGCCAGTAGTATTGGGGCGGATGTCTACGAGCAGTACTTC.

The gene calls are TRBV14 and TRBJ2-3; TRBD1 agrees at 11 bases. V shed 3 bases and J 1 base; nucleotides not matched to a gene: 3. The CDR3 has 16 amino acids. The V gene's germline CDR1 is SGHDN and CDR2 FVKESK. The CDR3 reads CASSHLDRGRTDTQYF. DNA for the CDR3: TGTGCCAGCAGCCACTTGGACAGGGGGCGCACAGATACGCAGTATTTT.

This clone occurred once. V and J are TRBV19 and TRBJ2-1, with 11 bases lining up with TRBD2. This CDR3 is built from 15 residues. Losses at the gene ends were 10 bases for V and 6 bases for J; bases not matched to a gene: 11. CDR1 LNHDA and CDR2 SQIVND come from the germline V gene (reference sequence). CDR3 protein: CATRTSGFSRNEQFF. CDR3 sequence (DNA): TGTGCCACTAGGACTAGCGGGTTCTCACGCAATGAGCAGTTCTTC.

CDR3 residues: CASSTAPGGETQYF. The CDR3 DNA sequence: TGTGCCAGCAGCACCGCCCCCGGGGGGGAGACCCAGTACTTC. The rearrangement links TRBV9 to TRBJ2-5; TRBD2 agrees at 7 bases. Germline CDR1 reads SGDLS; CDR2 reads YYNGEE. There are 14 residues in the CDR3. Trimming removed 4 bases from V and 5 bases from J; junction bases left unmatched: 8.

The V call is TRBV5-1, the J call TRBJ1-2; 11 bases align to TRBD1. The CDR3 covers 17 residues. Germline loops: CDR1 SGHRS, CDR2 YFSETQ. After removal of 3 bases from V and 5 bases from J, the junction contained 12 bases not matched to a gene. CDR3 protein: CASSWTGGLGGSYGYTF. The CDR3, as DNA: TGCGCCAGCAGCTGGACAGGGGGCCTCGGTGGGTCATATGGCTACACCTTC. Variable domain in full (rest from reference TRBV5-1 and TRBJ1-2): KAGVTQTPRYLIKTRGQQVTLSCSPISGHRSVSWYQQTPGQGLQFLFEYFSETQRNKGNFPGRFSGRQFSNSRSEMNVSTLELGDSALYLCASSWTGGLGGSYGYTFGSGTRLTVV.

The count of this clone is one. V is TRBV15 and J is TRBJ1-1; 9 bases are a match to TRBD1. Losses at the gene ends were 1 base for V and 1 base for J; bases not matched to a gene: 4. Germline loops: CDR1 LNHNV, CDR2 YYDKDF (reference sequence). The CDR3 spans 16 residues. In DNA form, the CDR3 reads TGTGCCACCAGCAGAGGCCGGGGACAGGGGAACACTGAAGCTTTCTTT. Its translation: CATSRGRGQGNTEAFF.